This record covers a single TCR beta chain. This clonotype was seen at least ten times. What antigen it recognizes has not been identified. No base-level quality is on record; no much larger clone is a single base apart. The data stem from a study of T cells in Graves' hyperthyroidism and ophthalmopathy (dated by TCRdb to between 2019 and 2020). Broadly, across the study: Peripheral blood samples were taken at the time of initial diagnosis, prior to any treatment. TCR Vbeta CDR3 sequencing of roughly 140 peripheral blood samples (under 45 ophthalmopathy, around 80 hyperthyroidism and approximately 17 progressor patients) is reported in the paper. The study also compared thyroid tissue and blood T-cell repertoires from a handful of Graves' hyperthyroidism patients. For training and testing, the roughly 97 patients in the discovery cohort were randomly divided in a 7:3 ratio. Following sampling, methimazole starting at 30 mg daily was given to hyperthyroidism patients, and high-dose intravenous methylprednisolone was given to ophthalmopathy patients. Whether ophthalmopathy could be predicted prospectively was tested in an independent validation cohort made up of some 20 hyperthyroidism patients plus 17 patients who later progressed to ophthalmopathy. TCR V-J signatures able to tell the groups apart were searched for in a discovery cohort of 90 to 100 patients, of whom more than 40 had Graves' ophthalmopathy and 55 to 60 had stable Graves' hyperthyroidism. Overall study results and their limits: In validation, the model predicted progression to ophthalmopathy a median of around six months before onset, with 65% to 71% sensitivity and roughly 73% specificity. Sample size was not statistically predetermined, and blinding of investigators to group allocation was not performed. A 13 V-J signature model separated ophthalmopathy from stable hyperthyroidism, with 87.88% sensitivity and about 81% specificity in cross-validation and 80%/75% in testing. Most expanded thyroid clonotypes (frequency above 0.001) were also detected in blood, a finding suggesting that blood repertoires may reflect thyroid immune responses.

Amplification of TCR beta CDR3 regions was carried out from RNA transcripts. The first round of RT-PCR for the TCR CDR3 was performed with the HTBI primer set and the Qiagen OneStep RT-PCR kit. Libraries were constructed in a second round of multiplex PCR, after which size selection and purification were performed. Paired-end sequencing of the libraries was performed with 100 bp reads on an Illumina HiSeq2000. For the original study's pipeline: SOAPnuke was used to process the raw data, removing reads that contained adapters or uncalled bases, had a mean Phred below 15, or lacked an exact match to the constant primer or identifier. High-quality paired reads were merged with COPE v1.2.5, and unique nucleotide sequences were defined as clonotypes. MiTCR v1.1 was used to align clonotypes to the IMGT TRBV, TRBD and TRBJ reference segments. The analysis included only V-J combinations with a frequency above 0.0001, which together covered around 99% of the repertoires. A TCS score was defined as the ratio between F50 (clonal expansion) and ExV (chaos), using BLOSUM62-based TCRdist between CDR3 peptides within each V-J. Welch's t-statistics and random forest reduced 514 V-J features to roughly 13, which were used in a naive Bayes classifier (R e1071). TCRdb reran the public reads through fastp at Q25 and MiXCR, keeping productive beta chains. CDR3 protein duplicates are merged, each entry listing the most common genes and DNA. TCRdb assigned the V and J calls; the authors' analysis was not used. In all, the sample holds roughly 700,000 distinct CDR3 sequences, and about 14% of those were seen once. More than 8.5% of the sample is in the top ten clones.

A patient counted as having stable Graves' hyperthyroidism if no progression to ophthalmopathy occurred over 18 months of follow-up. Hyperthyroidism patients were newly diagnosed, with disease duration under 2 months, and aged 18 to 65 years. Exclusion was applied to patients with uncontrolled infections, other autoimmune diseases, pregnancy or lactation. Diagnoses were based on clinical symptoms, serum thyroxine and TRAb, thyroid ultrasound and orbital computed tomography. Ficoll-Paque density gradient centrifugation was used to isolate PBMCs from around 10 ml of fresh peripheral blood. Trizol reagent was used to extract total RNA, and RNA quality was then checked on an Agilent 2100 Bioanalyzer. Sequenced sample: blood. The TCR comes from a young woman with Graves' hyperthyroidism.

CDR3 region: CAWSVRDTQYF. The sequenced DNA is TGTGCCTGGAGTGTAAGGGATACGCAGTATTTT. The chain links TRBV30 with TRBJ2-3, with no reliable assignment of the D segment. The germline V gene (reference sequence) yields GTSNPN for CDR1 and SVGIG for CDR2. There are 11 amino acids in the CDR3, from cysteine to phenylalanine inclusive. Here the CDR3 DNA is all that survives: 33 bases in frame from base 1. A distance of 4 bases separates the germline ends of V and J, which lose 0 bases and 6 bases respectively.